Listed below are T cell receptor beta chains from one sample, sequenced in a study of T cells in Graves' hyperthyroidism and ophthalmopathy. MiXCR was run by TCRdb on the multiplex PCR reads, yielding one entry per CDR3 protein. The sample comprises about 370,000 distinct CDR3 sequences, approximately 14% of which are singletons, and roughly 20% rests with the top ten. Sequenced input: blood. Receptors originate from an older woman with Graves' ophthalmopathy. Each CDR3 is given with its conserved first and last residue. The D gene is left open where the match is weak. The size field is filled for only some rows; it gives once, few, many or a size class.

many	TRBV30	-	TRBJ1-4	TGTGCCTGGAGTGTCTGGGGACGGTCTAATGAAAAACTGTTTTTT	CAWSVWGRSNEKLFF
many	TRBV20-1	-	TRBJ2-4	TGCAGTGTGGTGGGTGGACAGACAGCCAAAAACATTCAGTACTTC	CSVVGGQTAKNIQYF
many	TRBV12-3/TRBV12-4	TRBD2	TRBJ2-1	TGTGCCAGCAGTCCGTTAGCGGGTACCTCCTACAATGAGCAGTTCTTC	CASSPLAGTSYNEQFF
-	TRBV20-1	TRBD2	TRBJ2-7	TGCAGTGCCATAGCGGGGGACCTCTACGAGCAGTACTTC	CSAIAGDLYEQYF
many	TRBV11-2	-	TRBJ2-7	TGTGCCAGCAGCATAGGGGACGTCTCCTACGAGCAGTACTTC	CASSIGDVSYEQYF
many	TRBV5-5	-	TRBJ2-1	TGTGCCAGCAGCTTGTCCGGGACACCATACAATGAGCAGTTCTTC	CASSLSGTPYNEQFF
many	TRBV6-2/TRBV6-3	-	TRBJ1-1	TGTGCCAGCAGTTACGGACGGGCGGGGAATAAGTACACTGAAGCTTTCTTT	CASSYGRAGNKYTEAFF
many	TRBV5-1	-	TRBJ2-1	TGCGCCAGCAGCCGTGGACAGCTTTCCTACAATGAGCAGTTCTTC	CASSRGQLSYNEQFF
many	TRBV7-9	TRBD1	TRBJ2-7	TGTGCCAGCAGCACCTCGACAGGGGGCTCCTACGAGCAGTACTTC	CASSTSTGGSYEQYF
many	TRBV6-1	TRBD1	TRBJ2-2	TGTGCCAGCAATCGGGACAGGGGGACCGGGGAGCTGTTTTTT	CASNRDRGTGELFF
-	TRBV28	-	TRBJ2-4	TGTGCCAGCAGTTTTCGGCAGTTGGCCAAAAACATTCAGTGCTTC	CASSFRQLAKNIQCF
many	TRBV29-1	TRBD1	TRBJ2-3	TGCAGCGTTGTTCCAGGACAGGGGAGCGATACGCAGTATTTT	CSVVPGQGSDTQYF
many	TRBV5-5	-	TRBJ2-1	TGTGCCAGCAGCACAGGGACTTCCTCGGTCTCCTACAATGAGCAGTTCTTC	CASSTGTSSVSYNEQFF
-	TRBV29-1	-	TRBJ2-1	TGCAGCGTTGAAGAGGGGGACTCCTCCTACAATGAGCAGTTCTTC	CSVEEGDSSYNEQFF
many	TRBV6-1	-	TRBJ2-1	TGTGCCAGCAGTTATGGTGCGGGCGGAAATGAGCAGTTCTTC	CASSYGAGGNEQFF
many	TRBV6-5	-	TRBJ2-7	TGTGCCAGCAGTTACGGGGCCCTCTCCGGGGACGAGCAGTACTTC	CASSYGALSGDEQYF
many	TRBV20-1	-	TRBJ2-1	TGCAGTGCTACCTTTTTTTTCATTAACAATGAGCAGTTCTTC	CSATFFFINNEQFF
few	TRBV20-1	-	TRBJ2-3	TGCAGTGCTAGAGATCGGGGAGATACGCAGTATTTT	CSARDRGDTQYF
many	TRBV29-1	-	TRBJ2-2	TGCAGCGTTGGGCGAGGGCCCGGGGAGCTGTTTTTT	CSVGRGPGELFF
many	TRBV24-1	-	TRBJ2-3	TGTGCCACCAGTGATCCCACCCGGGACACATCCACAGATACGCAGTATTTT	CATSDPTRDTSTDTQYF
many	TRBV28	-	TRBJ2-3	TGTGCCAGCAGTGCCGCAGTAGGCAGTACGCAGTATTTT	CASSAAVGSTQYF
-	TRBV7-2	TRBD2	TRBJ2-1	TGTGCCAGCAGAGGGGGCGGGAGGGGGAATGAGCAGTTCTTC	CASRGGGRGNEQFF
-	TRBV28	-	TRBJ2-1	TGTGCCAGCCTCAGGGACGGGGTTCCCCCCCATGAGCAGTTCTTC	CASLRDGVPPHEQFF
many	TRBV12-3/TRBV12-4	-	TRBJ1-5	TGTGCCAGCGCGGGACAACTCAATCAGCCCCAGCATTTT	CASAGQLNQPQHF
many	TRBV20-1	-	TRBJ1-2	TGCAGTGCTTCAGACAGACACTCTTATGGCTACACCTTC	CSASDRHSYGYTF
many	TRBV7-2	TRBD2	TRBJ2-1	TGTGCCAGCAGCACCGATCTAGCGGACAATGAGCAGTTCTTC	CASSTDLADNEQFF
many	TRBV6-1	TRBD2	TRBJ2-3	TGTGCCAGCAGCCGGGGGGTAGCGGGAGTGACAGATACGCAGTATTTT	CASSRGVAGVTDTQYF
-	TRBV3-1	-	TRBJ2-2	TGTGCCAGCAGCCAAGATGTGGGACCCCGGAGAACCGGGGAGCTGTTTTTT	CASSQDVGPRRTGELFF
-	TRBV5-1	-	TRBJ2-5	TGCGCCAGCAGCTTGACAGGGACTGGACAAGAGACCCAGTACTTC	CASSLTGTGQETQYF
many	TRBV7-8	TRBD1	TRBJ1-1	TGTGCCAGCAGCTTAGCAGGGGGCCGAACTGAAGCTTTCTTT	CASSLAGGRTEAFF
-	TRBV2	TRBD2	TRBJ2-1	TGTGCCAGCAGGGATAATAGCGGGAGGGTACGCAATGAGCAGTTCTTC	CASRDNSGRVRNEQFF
many	TRBV6-1	-	TRBJ1-1	TGTGCCAGCCTGAAACGGGATGAGACTGAAGCTTTCTTT	CASLKRDETEAFF
few	TRBV12-3/TRBV12-4	TRBD2	TRBJ2-5	TGTGCCAGCAGCGATCTAGCGGCTCGGGAGACCCAGTACTTC	CASSDLAARETQYF
many	TRBV5-1	TRBD1	TRBJ1-1	TGCGCCAGCAGCTTGAACAGGGGAGGAACTGAAGCTTTCTTT	CASSLNRGGTEAFF
many	TRBV7-3	TRBD2	TRBJ2-5	TGTGCCAGCAGCTTTAGCGGGTACCCTGAAGAGACCCAGTACTTC	CASSFSGYPEETQYF
many	TRBV5-4	TRBD1	TRBJ2-7	TGTGCCAGCAGCGGGACAGGGAACTCCTACGAGCAGTACTTC	CASSGTGNSYEQYF
many	TRBV5-1	-	TRBJ1-5	TGCGCCAGCAGCTTGGATGGGGCTCGAAATCAGCCCCAGCATTTT	CASSLDGARNQPQHF
many	TRBV12-3/TRBV12-4	TRBD1	TRBJ1-6	TGTGCCAGCAGTTTAAGGGGGCAGGCGGGTTCACCCCTCCACTTT	CASSLRGQAGSPLHF
many	TRBV6-2/TRBV6-3	-	TRBJ1-1	TGTGCCAGCAGGTTTGGGCACCTGAACACTGAAGCTTTCTTT	CASRFGHLNTEAFF
many	TRBV28	-	TRBJ2-7	TGTGCCAGCAGACTAGGAGGGCCTTCCTACGAGCAGTACTTC	CASRLGGPSYEQYF
-	TRBV12-3/TRBV12-4	TRBD1	TRBJ1-1	TGTGCCAGCAGTTCCTCCGGACAGGCGAAGACTGAAGCTTTCTTT	CASSSSGQAKTEAFF
many	TRBV20-1	TRBD2	TRBJ2-7	TGCAGTGCTAGAGATACCGGGGGCGGGACTAGGTTTTACGAGCAGTACTTC	CSARDTGGGTRFYEQYF
few	TRBV6-1	TRBD2	TRBJ2-2	TGTGCCAGCAGGACTCCTAGCGGAACCGGGGAGCTGTTTTTT	CASRTPSGTGELFF
many	TRBV29-1	TRBD1	TRBJ2-7	TGCAGCGTCGGTCCGGGACAGGGCTACGAGCAGTACTTC	CSVGPGQGYEQYF
many	TRBV20-1	-	TRBJ2-1	TGCAGTGCCTGGGACGGATCCTACAATGAGCAGTTCTTC	CSAWDGSYNEQFF